This T cell receptor (beta chain) was recorded in a study of T cell responses to AZD1222 COVID-19 vaccine. This CDR3 is built from 17 residues. Germline V lookup: CDR1 MNHEY, CDR2 SMNVEV (reference sequence). After removal of 2 bases from V and 4 bases from J, the junction contained 8 bases not matched to a gene. Study outcomes and limitations: Baseline antibody screening turned up just a handful of seropositive AZD1222 recipients. A reported finding is that nearly half of spike-specific TCRs target unmutated variant regions.

This table comes from immunoSEQ multiplex PCR, and its TCRdb copy is limited to in-frame clones, with some not included. The sample holds roughly 270,000 clones; 90% to 95% are singletons and the top ten take 0.55%. Comment on this clone: What it binds is unknown.

The input for sequencing was peripheral blood, taken 28 days after the second AZD1222 dose. The TCR comes from an adult who received the AZD1222 COVID-19 vaccine. The chain has TRBV27 and TRBJ2-2; the match to TRBD1 covers 9 bases. The DNA of the CDR3 is TGTGCCAGCAGTTTACTGGGGACAGGGAAAGGCACCGGGGAGCTGTTTTTT. Translating gives CASSLLGTGKGTGELFF.